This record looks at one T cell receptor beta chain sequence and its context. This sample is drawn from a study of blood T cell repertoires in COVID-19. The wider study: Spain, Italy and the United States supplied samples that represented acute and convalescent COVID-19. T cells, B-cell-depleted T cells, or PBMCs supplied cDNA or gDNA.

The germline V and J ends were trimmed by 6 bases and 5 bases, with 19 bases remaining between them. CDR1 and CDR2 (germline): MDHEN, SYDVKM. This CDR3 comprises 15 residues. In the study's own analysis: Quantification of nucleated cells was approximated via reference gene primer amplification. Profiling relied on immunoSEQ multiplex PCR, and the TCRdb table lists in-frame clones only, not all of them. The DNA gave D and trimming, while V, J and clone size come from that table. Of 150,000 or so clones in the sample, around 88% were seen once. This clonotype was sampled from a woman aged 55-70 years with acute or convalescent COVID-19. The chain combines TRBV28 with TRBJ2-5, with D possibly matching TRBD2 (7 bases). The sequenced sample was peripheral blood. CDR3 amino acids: CASSPRRGAWETQYF. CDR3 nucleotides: TGTGCCAGCAGCCCTCGTCGGGGGGCATGGGAGACCCAGTACTTC.